A single sample gave rise to the 10 T cell receptor beta chains below, sequenced in a study of identical twins. MiXCR was run by TCRdb on the 5' RACE reads, yielding one entry per CDR3 protein. The profile shows approximately 240,000 distinct CDR3 sequences, over 12% of them singletons. Sequencing was carried out using memory (CD45RO+) T cells sorted from blood. These receptors came from a woman under 30 in good health.

The genes are TRBV7-2 and TRBJ2-1, with D maybe TRBD2 (7 bases). The CDR3 runs 17 residues. The germline CDR1 and CDR2 sequences are SGHTA and FQGNSA. Between the trimmed V and J ends, which lost 4 bases and 7 bases, there was a span of 23 bases. CDR3 nucleotide sequence: TGTGCCAGCAGCTCACGATGGGGGGGCAGGGTGGTGAATGAGCAGTTCTTC. It yields the protein CASSSRWGGRVVNEQFF.

This sequence joins TRBV27 and TRBJ1-2; 9 nucleotides line up with TRBD1. The length of the CDR3 is 15 residues. With V trimmed by 6 bases and J by 2 bases, 7 bases remained unmatched. Germline V gene sequence: CDR1 MNHEY, CDR2 SMNVEV (reference sequence). Written as DNA, the CDR3 is TGTGCCAGCAGCCTGGACAGGGGATCCAACTATGGCTACACCTTC. Protein: CASSLDRGSNYGYTF.

This clonotype was found many times. The chain is built from TRBV5-1 and TRBJ2-1, with a weak D call TRBD1 (8 bases). The length of the CDR3 is 15 residues. V lost 4 bases and J lost 8, with 19 bases in between. Germline loops: CDR1 SGHRS, CDR2 YFSETQ. The CDR3 here is CASSPLTGGVYEQFF. DNA for the CDR3: TGCGCCAGCAGCCCCCTCACAGGGGGGGTTTATGAGCAGTTCTTC. The variable domain in full, completed from reference TRBV5-1 and TRBJ2-1, reads KAGVTQTPRYLIKTRGQQVTLSCSPISGHRSVSWYQQTPGQGLQFLFEYFSETQRNKGNFPGRFSGRQFSNSRSEMNVSTLELGDSALYLCASSPLTGGVYEQFFGPGTRLTVL.

The chain recombines TRBV7-9 with TRBJ1-3, with D unclear. V was cut by 1 base and J by 1 base, with 2 bases left in between. The CDR3 sequence is 13 residues long. From germline, CDR1 is SEHNR and CDR2 FQNEAQ (reference sequence). The CDR3 loop is CASSLVSGNTIYF. In nucleotides, the CDR3 is TGTGCCAGCAGCTTAGTGTCTGGAAACACCATATATTTT. Filled out from reference TRBV7-9 and TRBJ1-3, the complete variable domain reads DTGVSQNPRHKITKRGQNVTFRCDPISEHNRLYWYRQTLGQGPEFLTYFQNEAQLEKSRLLSDRFSAERPKGSFSTLEIQRTEQGDSAMYLCASSLVSGNTIYFGEGSWLTVV.

This clonotype has more than one count but fewer than ten. V is TRBV20-1 and J is TRBJ2-7; D not resolved. This CDR3 contains 14 residues. CDR1 DFQATT and CDR2 SNEGSKA come from the germline V gene (reference sequence). V lost 0 bases and J lost 0, with 9 bases in between. CDR3 protein: CSARDRKSSYEQYF. In DNA form, the CDR3 reads TGCAGTGCTAGAGATAGGAAAAGCTCCTACGAGCAGTACTTC.

This clonotype was found many times. The chain combines TRBV3-1 with TRBJ2-7; D assignment may be TRBD1 or TRBD2 (5 bases each). The CDR3 has 15 amino acids. Germline CDR1 and CDR2: LGHDT and YNNKEL (reference sequence). The germline V and J ends were trimmed by 4 bases and 0 bases, with 13 bases remaining between them. The CDR3 DNA follows: TGTGCCAGCAGCCCCGGGACCCTAAGCTCCTACGAGCAGTACTTC. Translating gives CASSPGTLSSYEQYF.

There are a few counts of this clonotype. J is TRBJ2-7 and V is TRBV10-3; D gene uncertain. V shed 4 bases and J shed 0 bases, with 1 base lying between them. The germline V gene encodes CDR1 ENHRY and CDR2 SYGVKD. The CDR3 has 11 amino acids. The CDR3 region is CAISGSYEQYF. CDR3 DNA: TGTGCCATCAGTGGCTCCTACGAGCAGTACTTC.

The V call is TRBV28, the J call TRBJ2-1; no reliable D call. The V end lost 3 bases, the J end lost 10 bases, and 10 bases lay between the germline ends. CDR1 is MDHEN, CDR2 SYDVKM, per germline. This CDR3 contains 12 residues. CDR3 sequence: CASSFDGREQFF. The CDR3 nucleotides read TGTGCCAGCAGTTTTGATGGGCGGGAGCAGTTCTTC.

The V gene is TRBV9, the J gene TRBJ2-5; 14 bases agree with TRBD2. CDR1 SGDLS and CDR2 YYNGEE come from the germline V gene. The CDR3 totals 16 residues. J lost 4 bases, V lost 4 bases, and 6 bases had no gene match. CDR3 DNA: TGTGCCAGCAGCCCGAGACTAGCGGGAGGGGGAGAGACCCAGTACTTC. Translation gives CASSPRLAGGGETQYF.

The table lists this clonotype with a count of one. The rearrangement uses TRBV2 and TRBJ2-7; D uncertain. Trimming left V 2 bases short and J 2 bases short, with 10 bases between. CDR1 SNHLY and CDR2 FYNNEI come from the germline V gene. This CDR3 contains 14 residues. Here the CDR3 DNA reads TGTGCCAGCAGTGAATTGGGTACCACCTACGAGCAGTACTTC. As protein: CASSELGTTYEQYF.